This T cell receptor (beta chain) was documented in a study of shared clonotypes between healthy human individuals. Study-wide points: Estimated richness was generally greater in naive than memory subsets.

Generated by immunoSEQ multiplex PCR, the TCRdb table keeps only in-frame clones and is missing some. The table records roughly 2.6 million clones, roughly nine tenths of them present only once. Germline values: CDR1 SGHRS, CDR2 YFSETQ. The CDR3 is 15 residues long. Trimming cost V 1 base and J 0 bases, with 11 bases left between them. Only one count was recorded for this clone. Its specificity is unknown. All participating donors were Caucasian adults from Nashville, Tennessee. V is TRBV5-1 and J is TRBJ2-7; D gene uncertain. This receptor was obtained from a man aged 18 to 35 in good health. Sequencing was done on a sample of naive CD4+ T cells sorted from blood. Subset reported: CD45RA+ positively selected. CDR3 sequence reads: CASSLKNSGSYEQYF. The CDR3 region has the DNA TGCGCCAGCAGCTTGAAGAACAGTGGCTCCTACGAGCAGTACTTC.